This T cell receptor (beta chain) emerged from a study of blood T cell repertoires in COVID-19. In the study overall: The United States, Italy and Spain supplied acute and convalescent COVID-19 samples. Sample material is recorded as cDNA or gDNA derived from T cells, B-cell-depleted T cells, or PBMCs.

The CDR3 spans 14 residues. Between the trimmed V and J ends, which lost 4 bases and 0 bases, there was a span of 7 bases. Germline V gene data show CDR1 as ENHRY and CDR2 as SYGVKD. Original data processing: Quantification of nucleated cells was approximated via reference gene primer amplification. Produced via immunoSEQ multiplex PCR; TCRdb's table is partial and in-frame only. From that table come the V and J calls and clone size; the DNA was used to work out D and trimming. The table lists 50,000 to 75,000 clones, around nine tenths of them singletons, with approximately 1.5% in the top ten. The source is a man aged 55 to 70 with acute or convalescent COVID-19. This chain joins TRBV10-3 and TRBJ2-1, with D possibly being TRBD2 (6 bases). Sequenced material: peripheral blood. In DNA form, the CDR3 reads TGTGCCATCAGTGGGAGGGGCTCCTACAATGAGCAGTTCTTC. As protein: CAISGRGSYNEQFF.